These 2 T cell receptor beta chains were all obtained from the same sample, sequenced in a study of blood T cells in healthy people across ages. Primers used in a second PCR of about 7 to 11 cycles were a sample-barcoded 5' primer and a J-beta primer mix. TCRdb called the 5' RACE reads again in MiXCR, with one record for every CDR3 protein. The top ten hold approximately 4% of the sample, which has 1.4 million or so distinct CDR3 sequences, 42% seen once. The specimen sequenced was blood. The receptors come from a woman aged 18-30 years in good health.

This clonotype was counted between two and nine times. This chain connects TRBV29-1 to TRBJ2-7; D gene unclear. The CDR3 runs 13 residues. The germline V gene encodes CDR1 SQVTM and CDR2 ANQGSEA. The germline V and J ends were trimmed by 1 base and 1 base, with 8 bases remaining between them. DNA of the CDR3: TGCAGCGTTGAAGTGGCGGAGTCCTACGAGCAGTACTTC. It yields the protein CSVEVAESYEQYF.

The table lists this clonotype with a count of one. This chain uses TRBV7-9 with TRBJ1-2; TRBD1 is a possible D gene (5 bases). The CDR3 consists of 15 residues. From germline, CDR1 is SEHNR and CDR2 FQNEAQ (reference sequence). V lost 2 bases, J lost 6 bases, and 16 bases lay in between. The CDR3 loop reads CASSLSRTLPDGYTF. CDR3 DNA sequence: TGTGCCAGCAGCTTATCGCGGACATTACCTGATGGCTACACCTTC.